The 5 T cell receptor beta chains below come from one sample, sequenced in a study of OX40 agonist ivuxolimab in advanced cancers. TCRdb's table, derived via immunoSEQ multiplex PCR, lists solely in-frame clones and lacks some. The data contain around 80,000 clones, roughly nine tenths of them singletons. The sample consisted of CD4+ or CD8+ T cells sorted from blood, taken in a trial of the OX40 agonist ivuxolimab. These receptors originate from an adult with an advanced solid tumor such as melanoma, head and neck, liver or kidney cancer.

CDR3 sequence reads: CASSALGADTQYF. The DNA for the CDR3 is TGTGCCAGCAGCGCCCTTGGCGCAGATACGCAGTATTTT. The rearrangement joins TRBV9 to TRBJ2-3; D is undetermined. The CDR3 consists of 13 residues. Trimming cost V 3 bases and J 4 bases, with 9 bases left between them. Germline CDR1 and CDR2: SGDLS and YYNGEE.

For the CDR3, the DNA is TGCGCCAGCAGCTTGGGTTTGTTAAGCACAGATACGCAGTATTTT. It codes for CASSLGLLSTDTQYF. The chain carries TRBV5-1 and TRBJ2-3; D ambiguous. CDR1 is SGHRS and CDR2 is YFSETQ in the germline V gene. Trimming stripped 0 bases from V and 0 bases from J, with 8 bases between. The CDR3 extends over 15 amino acids. The full variable domain, in which reference TRBV5-1 and TRBJ2-3 provide the parts outside the CDR3, is KAGVTQTPRYLIKTRGQQVTLSCSPISGHRSVSWYQQTPGQGLQFLFEYFSETQRNKGNFPGRFSGRQFSNSRSEMNVSTLELGDSALYLCASSLGLLSTDTQYFGPGTRLTVL.

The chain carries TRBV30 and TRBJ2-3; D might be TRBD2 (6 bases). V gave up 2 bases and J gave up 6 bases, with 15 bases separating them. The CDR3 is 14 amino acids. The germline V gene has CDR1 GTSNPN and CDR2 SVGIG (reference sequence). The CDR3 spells CAWSIDNGGDTQYF. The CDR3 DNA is TGTGCCTGGAGTATCGATAATGGGGGGGATACGCAGTATTTT.

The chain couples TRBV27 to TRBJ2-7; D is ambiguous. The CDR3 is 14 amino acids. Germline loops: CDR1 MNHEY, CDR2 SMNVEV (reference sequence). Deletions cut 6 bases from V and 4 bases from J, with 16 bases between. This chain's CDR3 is CASRPKAWAYEQYF. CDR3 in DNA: TGTGCCAGCAGACCCAAAGCTTGGGCTTACGAGCAGTACTTC.

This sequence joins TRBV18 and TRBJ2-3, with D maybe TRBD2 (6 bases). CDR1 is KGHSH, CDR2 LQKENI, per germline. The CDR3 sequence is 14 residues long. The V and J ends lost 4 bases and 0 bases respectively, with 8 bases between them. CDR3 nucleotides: TGTGCCAGCTCACTCGGGACTAGCACAGATACGCAGTATTTT. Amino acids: CASSLGTSTDTQYF.